The 14 T cell receptor beta chains given below trace back to one sample, sequenced in a study of control samples from healthy donors and cancer patients. The repertoire was sequenced with immunoSEQ multiplex PCR; TCRdb's copy has only in-frame clones and lacks some. The sample lists approximately 150,000 clones, 93% occurring once. Sequenced material: blood. All receptors derive from a man younger than 35 in good health.

The chain uses TRBV25-1 and TRBJ1-2; D is undetermined. V was clipped by 8 bases and J by 4 bases, with 11 bases between them. There are 12 residues in the CDR3. Germline V gene sequence: CDR1 MGHDK, CDR2 SYGVNS. Here the CDR3 reads CASYFPPYGYTF. The DNA for the CDR3 is TGTGCCAGCTATTTTCCCCCCTATGGCTACACCTTC.

This rearrangement joins TRBV21-1 to TRBJ1-5; TRBD1 is the table's D call, not checked against the DNA. TRBV21-1 is deemed a pseudogene. The CDR3 covers 19 residues. The CDR3 is CARQRLVLVPPSRNQPQHF. The DNA of the CDR3 is TGTGCTCGACAGCGATTGGTTCTGGTCCCCCCATCCCGAAATCAGCCCCAGCATTTT.

This chain connects TRBV4-1 to TRBJ2-7; no clear D gene. CDR1 and CDR2 (germline): MGHRA, YSYEKL. Trimming pared 0 bases from V and 0 bases from J, leaving 6 bases between. The CDR3 runs 14 residues. DNA of the CDR3: TGCGCCAGCAGCCAAGAACAGTCCTCCTACGAGCAGTACTTC. It encodes CASSQEQSSYEQYF.

The rearrangement links TRBV29-1 to TRBJ2-1; 8 positions match TRBD2. V lost 1 base and J lost 9; bases outside the gene matches: 8. Germline V gives CDR1 SQVTM, CDR2 ANQGSEA. CDR3 length equals 14 residues. Here the CDR3 DNA reads TGCAGCGTTGAAGGGCTGAGGGCGGGGGGTGAGCAGTTCTTC. Translating it yields CSVEGLRAGGEQFF.

This clone was seen only once. The chain links TRBV4-1 to TRBJ2-7, with D uncertain. The germline V gene encodes CDR1 MGHRA and CDR2 YSYEKL. Trimming took off 0 bases at V and 3 bases at J, with 3 bases between the two ends. This CDR3 comprises 12 residues. CDR3 nucleotide sequence: TGCGCCAGCAGCCAAGATGGCTACGAGCAGTACTTC. Residues: CASSQDGYEQYF.

The gene calls are TRBV9 and TRBJ2-2, with 8 bases aligning to TRBD1. CDR1 is SGDLS, CDR2 YYNGEE, per germline. The CDR3 is made up of 15 amino acids. Losses at the gene ends were 3 bases for V and 1 base for J; bases not matched to a gene: 2. The DNA of the CDR3 is TGTGCCAGCAGCGCGGGGACAGGGAACACCGGGGAGCTGTTTTTT. It is translated as CASSAGTGNTGELFF.

This clone was counted a few times. The chain links TRBV12-3 or TRBV12-4 to TRBJ1-2; a possible D gene is TRBD1 (5 bases). V was clipped by 3 bases and J by 7 bases, with 12 bases between them. This CDR3 comprises 13 residues. The CDR3 DNA sequence: TGTGCCAGCAGTTTGTCTGGGGCGAGTGGCTACACCTTC. Translated: CASSLSGASGYTF.

CDR3 DNA: TGTGCCAGCAGCCCGGACAGGGGTTGGAACGAGCAGTACTTC. It encodes CASSPDRGWNEQYF. The chain links TRBV5-5 to TRBJ2-7, with TRBD1 matching over 9 bases. Germline CDR1 is SGHKS and CDR2 is YYEKEE (reference sequence). J lost 5 bases, V lost 4 bases, and 7 bases had no gene match. The CDR3 length is 14 residues.

The rearrangement joins TRBV18 to TRBJ2-6; D is unresolved. CDR1 and CDR2 (germline): KGHSH, LQKENI. CDR3 length: 15 amino acids. V dropped 3 bases and J dropped 2 bases, with 8 bases sitting between them. The chain's CDR3 is CASSPGRAGANVLTF. The CDR3 DNA follows: TGTGCCAGCTCACCGGGCAGAGCTGGGGCCAACGTCCTGACTTTC.

This chain links TRBV19 with TRBJ2-3; 7 bases line up with TRBD2. Germline CDR1 and CDR2: LNHDA and SQIVND (reference sequence). V lost 5 bases, J lost 14 bases, and 19 bases stayed unmatched. The CDR3 contains 15 residues. In DNA form, the CDR3 reads TGTGCCAGTAGTCTCCGATTCCGGGGGGTACAGTCAGCGTATTTT. Its translation is CASSLRFRGVQSAYF.

The V call is TRBV7-2, the J call TRBJ2-7; 7 bases match TRBD1. The ends lost 5 bases at V and 4 bases at J; junction bases unmatched: 8. This CDR3 region has 14 residues. Germline values: CDR1 SGHTA, CDR2 FQGNSA. The CDR3 protein is CASSPGTVGYEQYF. The CDR3 coding sequence is TGTGCCAGCAGCCCCGGGACAGTTGGTTACGAGCAGTACTTC.

This clone was observed a single time. The chain links TRBV7-9 to TRBJ2-7; TRBD2 matches at 7 bases. This CDR3 is 13 amino acids long. Per germline, CDR1 SEHNR and CDR2 FQNEAQ (reference sequence). Germline trimming cut 7 bases from V and 6 bases from J; bases unmatched to any gene: 9. CDR3 DNA: TGTGCCAGCACTACTAGCGATCAGGTCGAGCAGTACTTC. Its protein is CASTTSDQVEQYF.

The chain recombines TRBV11-2 with TRBJ2-1; 7 nucleotides line up with TRBD2. The V and J ends lost 1 base and 6 bases, in that order; junction bases with no gene match: 3. The CDR3 runs 14 residues. Germline V CDR1 and CDR2: SGHAT, FQNNGV. The CDR3 DNA reads TGTGCCAGCAGCTTAGGGCGGGAGTTCAATGAGCAGTTCTTC. Translation gives CASSLGREFNEQFF.

The chain couples TRBV19 to TRBJ2-2; a possible D gene is TRBD2 (6 bases). The CDR3 is made up of 14 amino acids. V dropped 4 bases and J dropped 6 bases, with 12 bases sitting between them. The V gene's germline CDR1 is LNHDA and CDR2 SQIVND (reference sequence). In nucleotides, the CDR3 is TGTGCCAGTAGTACCCAGACGGGGGCCGGGGAGCTGTTTTTT. It is translated as CASSTQTGAGELFF.